This T cell receptor (beta chain) was obtained from a study of blood T cell repertoires in COVID-19. Seattle enrolled patients during active infection and tracked them longitudinally. Deletions cut 0 bases from V and 5 bases from J, with 17 bases between. Germline V gives CDR1 MGHRA, CDR2 YSYEKL. The CDR3 loop spans 17 amino acids. Original processing notes: Reference gene primer amplification gave nucleated cell count estimates. Assay used: immunoSEQ multiplex PCR; TCRdb lists only in-frame clones, some missing. V and J calls and clone size come straight from that table; D and trimming were deduced from the DNA. The table shows about 400,000 clones, with around nine tenths occurring only once.

The sequence was obtained from a woman in her sixties with COVID-19, enrolled during active disease. The sequenced sample consisted of peripheral blood. This chain uses TRBV4-1 with TRBJ1-5, with D unresolved. CDR3 region: CASSQDTRGGRYQPQHF. Here the CDR3 DNA reads TGCGCCAGCAGCCAAGATACGCGTGGCGGCAGATATCAGCCCCAGCATTTT.